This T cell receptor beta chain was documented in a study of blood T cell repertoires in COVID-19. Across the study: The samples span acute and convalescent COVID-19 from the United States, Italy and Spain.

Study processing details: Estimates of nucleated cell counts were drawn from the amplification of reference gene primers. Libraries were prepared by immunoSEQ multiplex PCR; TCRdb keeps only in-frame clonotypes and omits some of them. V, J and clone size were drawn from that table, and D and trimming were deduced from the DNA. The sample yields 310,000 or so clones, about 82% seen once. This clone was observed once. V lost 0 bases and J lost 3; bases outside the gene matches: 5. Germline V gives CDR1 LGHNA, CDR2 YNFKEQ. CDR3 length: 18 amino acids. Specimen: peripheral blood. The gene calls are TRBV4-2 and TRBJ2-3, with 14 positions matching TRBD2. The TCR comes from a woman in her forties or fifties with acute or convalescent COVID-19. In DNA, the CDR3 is TGTGCCAGCAGCCAAGATCAGGGACTAGCGGGAGAGACAGATACGCAGTATTTT. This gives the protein CASSQDQGLAGETDTQYF.